This T cell receptor (beta chain) was obtained from a study of T cell responses to AZD1222 COVID-19 vaccine. Whole-study findings and limits: Seropositive AZD1222 recipients at baseline numbered only 5 to 7. Increased Spike-specific TCR breadth and depth were observed after two AZD1222 doses. Clonal diversity was possibly underestimated, and the donors were mostly white British, with more females.

Libraries were prepared by immunoSEQ multiplex PCR; TCRdb keeps only in-frame clonotypes and omits some of them. The sample lists around 160,000 clones; roughly 92% were seen once. Samples with a second dose at about 4 or about 12 weeks were pooled together. About this clone: Its antigen is not known.

V was cut by 4 bases and J by 4 bases, with 13 bases left in between. From germline, CDR1 is LNHDA and CDR2 SQIVND (reference sequence). The CDR3 runs to 14 residues. The sequenced sample was peripheral blood, obtained 28 days after the second AZD1222 dose. The source of this sequence is an adult who received the AZD1222 COVID-19 vaccine. This sequence joins TRBV19 and TRBJ1-1; the D is unclear. The CDR3 bases are TGTGCCAGTAGTAGCCTCGAGAAATTCACTGAAGCTTTCTTT. It translates to CASSSLEKFTEAFF.